Reported below is one T cell receptor (beta chain). Here immunoSEQ multiplex PCR was the method, and the copy in TCRdb shows in-frame clones only, minus some. Of roughly 170,000 clones in the sample, around 80% were seen once. The data stem from a study of cytotoxic CD8 clonotypes in ibrutinib-treated CLL. The germline CDR1 and CDR2 sequences are LNHDA and SQIVND (reference sequence). This CDR3 has 16 amino acids. V was shortened by 4 bases and J by 5 bases, with 18 bases between the two germline ends. The V gene is TRBV19, the J gene TRBJ1-5; D uncertain. The TCR was taken from a human donor with chronic lymphocytic leukemia. Sample: PBMCs, taken after 24 months of ibrutinib treatment. CDR3 loop: CASSTRPAALDQPQHF. DNA for the CDR3: TGTGCCAGTAGTACCCGGCCTGCGGCCCTGGATCAGCCCCAGCATTTT. Full variable domain (outside the CDR3, taken from reference TRBV19 and TRBJ1-5): DGGITQSPKYLFRKEGQNVTLSCEQNLNHDAMYWYRQDPGQGLRLIYYSQIVNDFQKGDIAEGYSVSREKKESFPLTVTSAQKNPTAFYLCASSTRPAALDQPQHFGDGTRLSIL.